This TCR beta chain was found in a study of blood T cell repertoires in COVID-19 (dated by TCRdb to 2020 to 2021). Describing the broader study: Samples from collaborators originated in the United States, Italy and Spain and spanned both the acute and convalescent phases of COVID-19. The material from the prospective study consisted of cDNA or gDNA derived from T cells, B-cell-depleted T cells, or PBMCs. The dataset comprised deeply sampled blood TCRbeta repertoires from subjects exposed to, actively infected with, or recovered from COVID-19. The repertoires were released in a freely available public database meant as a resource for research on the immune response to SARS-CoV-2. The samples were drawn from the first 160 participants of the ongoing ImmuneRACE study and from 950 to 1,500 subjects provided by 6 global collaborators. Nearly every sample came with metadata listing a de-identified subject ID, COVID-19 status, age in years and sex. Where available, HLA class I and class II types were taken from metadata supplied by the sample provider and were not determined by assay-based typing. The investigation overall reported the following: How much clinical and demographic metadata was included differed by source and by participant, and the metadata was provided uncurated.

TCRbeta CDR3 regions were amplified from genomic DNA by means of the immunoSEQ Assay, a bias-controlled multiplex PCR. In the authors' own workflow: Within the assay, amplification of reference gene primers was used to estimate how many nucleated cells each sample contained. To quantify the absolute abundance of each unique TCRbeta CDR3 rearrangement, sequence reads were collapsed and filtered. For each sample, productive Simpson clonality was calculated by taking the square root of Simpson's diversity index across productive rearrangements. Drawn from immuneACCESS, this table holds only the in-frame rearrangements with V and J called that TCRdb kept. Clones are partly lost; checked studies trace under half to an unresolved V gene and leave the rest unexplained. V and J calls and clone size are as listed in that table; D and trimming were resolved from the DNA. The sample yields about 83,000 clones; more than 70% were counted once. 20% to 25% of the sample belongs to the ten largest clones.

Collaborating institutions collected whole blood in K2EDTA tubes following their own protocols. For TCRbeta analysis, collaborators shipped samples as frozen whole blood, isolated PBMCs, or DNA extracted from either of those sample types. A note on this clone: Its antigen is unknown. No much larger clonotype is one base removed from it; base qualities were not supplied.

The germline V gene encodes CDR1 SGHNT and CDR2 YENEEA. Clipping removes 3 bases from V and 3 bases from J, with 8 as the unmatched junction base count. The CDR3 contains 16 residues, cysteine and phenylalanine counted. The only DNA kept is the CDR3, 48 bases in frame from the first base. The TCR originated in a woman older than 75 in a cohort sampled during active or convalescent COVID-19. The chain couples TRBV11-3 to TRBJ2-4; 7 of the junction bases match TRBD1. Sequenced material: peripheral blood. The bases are TGTGCCAGCAGCTTTTTCAAGGGGGCAGTCAAAAACATTCAGTACTTC. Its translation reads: CASSFFKGAVKNIQYF.